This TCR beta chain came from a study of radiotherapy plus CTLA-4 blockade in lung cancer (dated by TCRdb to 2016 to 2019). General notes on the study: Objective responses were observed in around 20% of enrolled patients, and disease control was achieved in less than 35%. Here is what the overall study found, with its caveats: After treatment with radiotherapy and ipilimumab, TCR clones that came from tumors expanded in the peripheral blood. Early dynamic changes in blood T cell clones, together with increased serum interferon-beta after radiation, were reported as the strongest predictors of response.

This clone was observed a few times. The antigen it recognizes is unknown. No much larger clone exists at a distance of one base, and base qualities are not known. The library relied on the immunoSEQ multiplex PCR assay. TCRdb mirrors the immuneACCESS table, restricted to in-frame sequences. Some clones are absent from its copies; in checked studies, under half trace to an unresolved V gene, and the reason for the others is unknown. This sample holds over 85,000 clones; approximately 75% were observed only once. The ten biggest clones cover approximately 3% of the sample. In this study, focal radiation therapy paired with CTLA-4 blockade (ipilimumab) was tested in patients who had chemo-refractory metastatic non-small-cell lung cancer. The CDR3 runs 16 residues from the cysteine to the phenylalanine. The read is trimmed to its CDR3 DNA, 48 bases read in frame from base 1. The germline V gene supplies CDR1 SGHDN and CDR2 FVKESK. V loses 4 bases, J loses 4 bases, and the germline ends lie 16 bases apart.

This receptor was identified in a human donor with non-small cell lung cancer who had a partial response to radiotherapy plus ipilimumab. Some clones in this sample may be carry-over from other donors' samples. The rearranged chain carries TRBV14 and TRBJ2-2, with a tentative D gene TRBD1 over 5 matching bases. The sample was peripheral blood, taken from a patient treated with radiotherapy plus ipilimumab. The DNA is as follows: TGTGCCAGCAGCCCAACGTCTCAGGGTCGCACCGGGGAGCTGTTTTTT. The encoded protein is CASSPTSQGRTGELFF.